The text below deals with one T cell receptor (beta chain). Its antigen is still unknown. The data derive from a study of a mutant IDH1 vaccine in newly diagnosed glioma. Study-level results: Pseudoprogression appeared unlinked to shifts in leading peripheral T cell clonotypes.

Profiling relied on immunoSEQ multiplex PCR, and the TCRdb table lists in-frame clones only, not all of them. Of 40,000 or so clones listed, approximately 78% were seen once; the top ten hold less than 9.5%. CDR1 is SNHLY and CDR2 is FYNNEI in the germline V gene. This CDR3 has 12 amino acids. With 8 bases clipped from V and 2 bases from J, the junction kept 3 bases outside the gene matches. As to time point: baseline, week 1 (first vaccination visit). Specified treatment: pre-vaccination baseline after standard-of-care therapy. The V call is TRBV2, the J call TRBJ2-7, with 7 bases lining up with TRBD2. The source is a man between 40 and 49 years old with glioma. Some clones in this sample may be carry-over from other donors' samples. The sample here was PBMCs, taken from a glioma patient treated with radiotherapy, temozolomide or both. The DNA for the CDR3 is TGTGCCAGCGGGGGGGAAACCTACGAGCAGTACTTC. Translating it yields CASGGETYEQYF. Full variable domain (outside the CDR3, taken from reference TRBV2 and TRBJ2-7): EPEVTQTPSHQVTQMGQEVILRCVPISNHLYFYWYRQILGQKVEFLVSFYNNEISEKSEIFDDQFSVERPDGSNFTLKIRSTKLEDSAMYFCASGGETYEQYFGPGTRLTVT.